This T cell receptor (beta chain) emerged from a study of blood T cell repertoires in COVID-19 (dated by TCRdb to the early 2020s). About the study as a whole: The collaborator samples originated in the United States, Italy and Spain and spanned the acute and convalescent phases of COVID-19. The material from the prospective study consisted of cDNA or gDNA derived from T cells, B-cell-depleted T cells, or PBMCs. The dataset comprised deeply sampled blood TCRbeta repertoires from subjects exposed to, actively infected with, or recovered from COVID-19. The repertoires were made available in a free public database intended to serve as a resource for research on the immune response to SARS-CoV-2. Samples were obtained from the ongoing ImmuneRACE study (first 160 participants) and from about 1,300 subjects provided by 6 global collaborators. A de-identified subject ID, COVID-19 status, age in years and sex were almost always included in the sample metadata. HLA class I and class II types, where available, came from metadata supplied by the sample provider rather than from assay-based typing.

The immunoSEQ Assay, a bias-controlled multiplex PCR, was used to amplify TCRbeta CDR3 regions from genomic DNA. Per the source publication's procedure: The number of nucleated cells in each sample was estimated from the amplification of reference gene primers within the assay. To quantify the absolute abundance of each unique TCRbeta CDR3 rearrangement, sequence reads were collapsed and filtered. For each sample, productive Simpson clonality was calculated as the square root of Simpson's diversity index over productive rearrangements. Imported from immuneACCESS, the table was reduced by TCRdb to in-frame sequences with V and J called. These copies leave out some clones; in studies compared against another copy, an unresolved V gene accounts for under half, and the cause of the remainder is not known. V, J and clone size reflect that table, while D and trimming were determined from the DNA. The sample profile shows about 66,000 clones; 91% of them were found once. 6% to 9.5% of the sample goes to the ten largest clones.

The research as a whole found: How much clinical and demographic metadata was included differed by source and by participant, and the metadata was provided uncurated.

Worth noting for this clone: Its cognate antigen has yet to be identified. The sample holds no much larger clone one base away, and base qualities are not on file.

Collaborating institutions collected whole blood in K2EDTA tubes following their own protocols. For TCRbeta analysis, collaborators shipped samples as frozen whole blood, isolated PBMCs, or DNA extracted from either of those sample types. Based on the germline V gene, the CDR1 and CDR2 sequences are SGDLS and YYNGEE. Measured from the cysteine to the phenylalanine, the CDR3 is 14 residues long. Only the CDR3 DNA is retained, 42 bases long and in frame from the first base. V is reduced by 2 bases and J by 2 bases, leaving a spacing of 9 bases between them. The sequence was obtained from a human donor in a cohort sampled during active COVID-19. Here the chain combines TRBV9 and TRBJ2-3, with the D gene not confidently named. The specimen was peripheral blood. The CDR3 region reads CASSVLGSTDTQYF. The nucleotide sequence reads as follows: TGTGCCAGCAGCGTGCTAGGTTCCACAGATACGCAGTATTTT.